This record concerns one T cell receptor (beta chain) sequence. Autoimmune disease history or systemic immunosuppression led to patients being barred. These data originate in a study of OX40 agonist ivuxolimab in advanced cancers. The length of the CDR3 is 14 residues. V lost 4 bases and J lost 5, with 15 bases in between. CDR1 is SGHRS, CDR2 YFSETQ, per germline. The assay was immunoSEQ multiplex PCR, and TCRdb's table has in-frame clones only and misses some. The sample carries about 88,000 clones, more than 80% recorded once. The material sequenced was CD4+ or CD8+ T cells sorted from blood, taken in a trial of the OX40 agonist ivuxolimab. The TCR sequence derives from an adult with an advanced solid tumor such as melanoma, head and neck, liver or kidney cancer. The V call is TRBV5-1, the J call TRBJ2-5, with D unresolved. This CDR3 is CASSPSARSETQYF. The DNA of the CDR3 is TGCGCCAGCAGCCCCTCGGCCCGGTCGGAGACCCAGTACTTC. The complete variable domain, with remaining parts taken from reference TRBV5-1 and TRBJ2-5, reads KAGVTQTPRYLIKTRGQQVTLSCSPISGHRSVSWYQQTPGQGLQFLFEYFSETQRNKGNFPGRFSGRQFSNSRSEMNVSTLELGDSALYLCASSPSARSETQYFGPGTRLLVL.